This T cell receptor (beta chain) originates from a study of OX40 agonist ivuxolimab in advanced cancers. About the research overall: Patients with hepatocellular carcinoma, melanoma, renal cell or head and neck cancer made up the dose-escalation patients. Checkpoint inhibitors had been given previously to under 50% of patients. Study-wide points: At doses 0.1 to 3.0 mg/kg, CD4+ and CD8+ clones expanded.

The germline gives CDR1 LNHDA, CDR2 SQIVND (reference sequence). The CDR3 runs 15 residues. Germline trimming cut 7 bases from V and 7 bases from J; bases unmatched to any gene: 11. The study sampled blood at baseline, cycle 4 day 1, and cycle 7 day 1. Measured with immunoSEQ multiplex PCR; TCRdb has only the in-frame clones, and not every one. The table records approximately 75,000 clones, under 80% of them present only once. As for this clone: Its antigen is unidentified.

This TCR came from an adult with an advanced solid tumor such as melanoma, head and neck, liver or kidney cancer. Source: CD4+ or CD8+ T cells sorted from blood, taken in a trial of the OX40 agonist ivuxolimab. The J gene is TRBJ1-5, the V gene TRBV19; 9 nucleotides match TRBD1. This CDR3 is CASTPGQGRIQPQHF. CDR3 DNA sequence: TGTGCCAGTACCCCGGGACAGGGTAGAATACAGCCCCAGCATTTT.